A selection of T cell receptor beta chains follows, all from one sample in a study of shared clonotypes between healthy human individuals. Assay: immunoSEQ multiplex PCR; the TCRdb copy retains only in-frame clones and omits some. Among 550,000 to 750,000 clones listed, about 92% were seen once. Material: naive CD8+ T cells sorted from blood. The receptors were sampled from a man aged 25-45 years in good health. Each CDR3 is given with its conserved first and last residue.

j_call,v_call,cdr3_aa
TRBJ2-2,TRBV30,CAWMDRGSGELFF
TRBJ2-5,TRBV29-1,CSVLIGEETQYF
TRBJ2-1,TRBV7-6,CASSPKSSGSYNEQFF
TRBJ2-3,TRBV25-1,CASSGPRQTSSTDTQYF
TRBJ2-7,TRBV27,CASSQGGQRDEQYF
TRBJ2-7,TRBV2,CASSDPRDPDPYEQYF
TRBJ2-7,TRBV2,CASRDPIAGLAYEQYF
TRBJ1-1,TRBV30,CAWSYGQGYTEAFF
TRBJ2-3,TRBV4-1,CASSQERREGTDTQYF
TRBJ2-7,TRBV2,CASSAGLAGFYEQYF
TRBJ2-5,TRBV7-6,CASSSRDREVTQYF
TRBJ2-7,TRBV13,CASSLKGTYEQYF
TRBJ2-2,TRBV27,CASDGGTGELFF
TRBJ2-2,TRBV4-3,CASTAGANTGELFF
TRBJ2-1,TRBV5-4,CASGAGYNEQFF
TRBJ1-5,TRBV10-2,CASSHPNQPQHF
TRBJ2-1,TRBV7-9,CASSLERNEQFF
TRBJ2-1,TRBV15,CATSRIAGGIGEQFF
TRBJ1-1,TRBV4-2,CASSPMTGENTEAFF
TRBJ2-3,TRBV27,CASMGVRGRTDTQYF
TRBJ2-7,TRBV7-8,CASSWRIAGVREQYF
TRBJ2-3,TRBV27,CASSSSSAGVEQYF
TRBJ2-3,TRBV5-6,CASSSAYPTASSTDTQYF
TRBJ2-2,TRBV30,CAWKVASWELFF
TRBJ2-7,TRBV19,CASSFASSYEQYF
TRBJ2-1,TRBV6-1,CASRGTTWDEQFF
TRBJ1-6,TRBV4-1,CASSPVHYNSPLHF
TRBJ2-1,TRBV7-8,CASSLMVDEQFF
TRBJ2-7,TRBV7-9,CASSTARLPYEQYF
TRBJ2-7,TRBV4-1,CASSHRTGPNSYEQYF
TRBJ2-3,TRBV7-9,CASSLASWDRGWTDTQYF
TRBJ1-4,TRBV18,CASSPPTGSEKLFF
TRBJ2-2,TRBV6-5,CASELYRGTGELFF
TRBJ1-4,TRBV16,CASSPDRGEEKLFF
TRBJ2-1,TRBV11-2,CASSLSGDPLFNEQFF
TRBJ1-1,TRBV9,CASSVAMNTEAFF
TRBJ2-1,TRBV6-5,CASSFGAWDEQFF
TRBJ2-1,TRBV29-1,CSLLDRGDNYDEQFF
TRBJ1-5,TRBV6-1,CASSLQPQHF
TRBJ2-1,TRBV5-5,CASNRDSFNNEQFF
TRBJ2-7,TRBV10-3,CAISESLATDEQYF
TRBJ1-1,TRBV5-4,CASSLGTEAFF
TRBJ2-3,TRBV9,CASSEGLAGVATDTQYF
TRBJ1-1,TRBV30,CAWTATVLGTEAFF
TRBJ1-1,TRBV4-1,CASSQEVLNTEAFF
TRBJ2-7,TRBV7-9,CASSLGVPYEQYF